This T cell receptor beta chain derives from a study of T cells in Graves' hyperthyroidism and ophthalmopathy. The source material, RNA transcripts, was used to amplify TCR beta CDR3 regions. RT-PCR in the first round (using the HTBI primer set) targeted the TCR CDR3. Using its own MiXCR run on the multiplex PCR reads, TCRdb lists one record per CDR3 protein. The table records 450,000 to 550,000 distinct CDR3 sequences, approximately 24% of them present only once. This CDR3 contains 15 residues. From germline, CDR1 is MNHNS and CDR2 SASEGT. J gave up 7 bases and V 4 bases, and 11 bases lay outside the gene matches.

The clonotype was recovered from a woman aged 25 to 39 with Graves' ophthalmopathy. Sequenced: blood. The rearrangement links TRBV6-1 to TRBJ1-2; 8 nucleotides match TRBD1. Here the CDR3 DNA reads TGTGCCAGCAGTGGGGCCAGGACAGGGCAATTTGGCTACACCTTC. Protein sequence: CASSGARTGQFGYTF.